The 23 T cell receptor beta chains listed next were all sequenced from one sample in a study of cytomegalovirus exposure and HLA in healthy donors. The PCR employed 60 Vbeta primers together with 13 Jbeta primers. Method: immunoSEQ multiplex PCR; TCRdb's copy keeps in-frame clones and lacks some. Here the sample spans about 100,000 clones, approximately 76% being singletons. Sequences were obtained from PBMCs. The source is a man in his late teens or twenties in good health and CMV-seronegative.

CDR3 sequence reads: CASSIAGAYEQYF. The CDR3, as DNA: TGTGCCAGTAGTATAGCGGGGGCCTACGAGCAGTACTTC. The chain employs TRBV19 and TRBJ2-7, with TRBD2 as a possible D gene (6 bases). The CDR3 extends over 13 amino acids. Germline V gene sequence: CDR1 LNHDA, CDR2 SQIVND (reference sequence). V lost 1 base and J lost 2, with 6 bases in between.

This chain connects TRBV18 to TRBJ2-3; tentative D call: TRBD1 (5 bases). The CDR3 is 15 residues long. V dropped 6 bases and J dropped 6 bases, with 19 bases sitting between them. Germline V gives CDR1 KGHSH, CDR2 LQKENI. CDR3 loop: CASSFSGHNLDTQYF. The DNA for the CDR3 is TGTGCCAGCTCTTTCTCTGGACATAATTTGGATACGCAGTATTTT.

This clone turned up a few times. The rearrangement joins TRBV10-3 to TRBJ2-7; 9 bases fit TRBD1. Germline lookup yields CDR1 ENHRY and CDR2 SYGVKD. The CDR3 length is 15 residues. J lost 0 bases, V lost 5 bases, and 5 bases had no gene match. In DNA form, the CDR3 reads TGTGCCATCAGTCCTACAGGGGGCCCCTCCTACGAGCAGTACTTC. Amino acid sequence: CAISPTGGPSYEQYF.

This sequence joins TRBV27 and TRBJ1-2; perhaps TRBD1 as D (6 bases). The V gene's germline CDR1 is MNHEY and CDR2 SMNVEV (reference sequence). This CDR3 spans 14 amino acids. Trimming left V 4 bases short and J 3 bases short, with 12 bases between. CDR3 loop: CASSSGGADYGYTF. CDR3 in DNA: TGTGCCAGCAGTTCCGGGGGGGCTGACTATGGCTACACCTTC.

V is TRBV5-1 and J is TRBJ2-7; TRBD1 matches at 9 bases. The CDR3 totals 15 residues. Germline assignment: CDR1 SGHRS and CDR2 YFSETQ. J gave up 9 bases and V 4 bases, and 14 bases lay outside the gene matches. CDR3 coding DNA: TGCGCCAGCAGCCTTCTCGAGACAGGGGGTTGCGGGCAGTACTTC. This gives the protein CASSLLETGGCGQYF.

This chain joins TRBV6-1 and TRBJ2-3; 11 nucleotides line up with TRBD2. This CDR3 spans 17 amino acids. The V segment lost 3 bases and the J segment 6 bases; nucleotides outside the gene matches: 11. The germline V gene has CDR1 MNHNS and CDR2 SASEGT. The CDR3 is CASSDLAGGLALDTQYF. Here the CDR3 DNA reads TGTGCCAGCAGTGACCTAGCGGGGGGCCTTGCGTTGGATACGCAGTATTTT.

The chain has TRBV6-5 and TRBJ1-1; the D gene is possibly TRBD1 (6 bases). Germline CDR1 MNHEY, CDR2 SVGAGI. This CDR3 is built from 12 residues. The V gene lost 6 bases and the J gene lost 9 bases, with 14 bases spanning the gap. The CDR3 is CASRGSQGKAFF. The DNA for the CDR3 is TGTGCCAGCAGGGGAAGCCAGGGGAAAGCTTTCTTT.

This clone was seen only once. One junction end disagrees with the germline gene, perhaps due to a read error. V is TRBV19 and J is TRBJ1-2; the D gene is possibly TRBD1 (6 bases). There are 13 residues in the CDR3. Germline V gives CDR1 LNHDA, CDR2 SQIVND (reference sequence). Here the CDR3 reads CASSHQGSYGYPF. Written as DNA, the CDR3 is TGTGCCAGTTCTCACCAGGGGTCCTATGGCTACCCCTTC.

The V and J genes are TRBV7-9 and TRBJ1-4, with D maybe TRBD1 (5 bases). Deletions cut 4 bases from V and 6 bases from J, with 12 bases between. This CDR3 contains 14 residues. Germline V gene data show CDR1 as SEHNR and CDR2 as FQNEAQ (reference sequence). As DNA, the CDR3 is TGTGCCAGCAGCTCAGGGTTCCCTGATGAAAAACTGTTTTTT. This codes for CASSSGFPDEKLFF.

This clone has a handful of counts. The chain couples TRBV29-1 to TRBJ1-1, with D possibly being TRBD1 (6 bases). The CDR3 covers 11 residues. The germline CDR1 and CDR2 sequences are SQVTM and ANQGSEA. V gave up 2 bases and J gave up 11 bases, with 12 bases separating them. CDR3 residues: CSVENGGQAFF. Written as DNA, the CDR3 is TGCAGCGTTGAAAACGGGGGGCAGGCTTTCTTT.

CDR3 nucleotides: TGTGCCAGCAGCTGGAGCGGAATTAAGTCTGGGGCCAACGTCCTGACTTTC. Amino acid sequence: CASSWSGIKSGANVLTF. V is TRBV7-2 and J is TRBJ2-6, with a weak D call TRBD2 (5 bases). V was clipped by 4 bases and J by 1 base, with 14 bases between them. This CDR3 is built from 17 residues. Germline V lookup: CDR1 SGHTA, CDR2 FQGNSA.

The chain employs TRBV18 and TRBJ1-2; weak D call: TRBD1 (6 bases). This CDR3 spans 15 amino acids. V was clipped by 4 bases and J by 0 bases, with 12 bases between them. Germline lookup yields CDR1 KGHSH and CDR2 LQKENI. In nucleotides, the CDR3 is TGTGCCAGCTCACTACACGGACAGTCTAACTATGGCTACACCTTC. It is translated as CASSLHGQSNYGYTF.

The CDR3 nucleotides are TGCGCCAGCAGCCAAGAACTAGCGGGGGACCCAGATACGCAGTATTTT. Encoded protein: CASSQELAGDPDTQYF. V and J are TRBV4-3 and TRBJ2-3, with 11 bases aligning to TRBD2. The CDR3 consists of 16 residues. Trimming removed 0 bases from V and 4 bases from J; junction bases left unmatched: 3. Germline-derived CDR1 and CDR2 are LGHNA and YSLEER.

The rearrangement uses TRBV11-2 and TRBJ2-7, with 8 bases identical to TRBD1. The length of the CDR3 is 15 residues. The J segment lost 6 bases and the V segment lost 2 bases, leaving 9 bases of the junction unmatched. CDR1 SGHAT and CDR2 FQNNGV come from the germline V gene. The CDR3 DNA sequence: TGTGCCAGCAGCTTATTGGGACAGGTTCTAGCCGAGCAGTACTTC. This codes for CASSLLGQVLAEQYF. The full variable domain, rest sourced from reference TRBV11-2 and TRBJ2-7, is EAGVAQSPRYKIIEKRQSVAFWCNPISGHATLYWYQQILGQGPKLLIQFQNNGVVDDSQLPKDRFSAERLKGVDSTLKIQPAKLEDSAVYLCASSLLGQVLAEQYFGPGTRLTVT.

The genes are TRBV10-3 and TRBJ2-5, with 10 bases fitting TRBD1. Germline V lookup: CDR1 ENHRY, CDR2 SYGVKD. Trimming at V came to 3 bases and at J to 4 bases, leaving 8 bases not matched to a gene. CDR3 length: 16 residues. The CDR3 loop reads CAISDPGTGDGETQYF. DNA of the CDR3: TGTGCCATCAGTGATCCCGGGACAGGGGATGGAGAGACCCAGTACTTC.

For the CDR3, the DNA is TGTGCCAGCAGTGATGTAGTACGAAATTCACCCCTCCACTTT. Its translation: CASSDVVRNSPLHF. This sequence joins TRBV6-1 and TRBJ1-6; D is undetermined. Germline V CDR1 and CDR2: MNHNS, SASEGT. This CDR3 contains 14 residues. Between the trimmed V and J ends, which lost 3 bases and 7 bases, there was a span of 10 bases.

The chain employs TRBV9 and TRBJ2-7, with TRBD1 matching over 8 bases. The CDR3 is 14 residues long. Trimming at V came to 3 bases and at J to 2 bases, leaving 4 bases not matched to a gene. In germline, CDR1 is SGDLS, CDR2 YYNGEE. CDR3 in DNA: TGTGCCAGCAGCGGACAGGGGTTCCCCTACGAGCAGTACTTC. This codes for CASSGQGFPYEQYF.

The V and J genes are TRBV9 and TRBJ2-7, with D possibly matching TRBD2 (5 bases). Trimming shortened V by 0 bases and J by 6 bases, and 19 bases separated the two germline ends. CDR3 length equals 16 residues. Germline V gene lookup returns CDR1 SGDLS and CDR2 YYNGEE. In DNA form, the CDR3 reads TGTGCCAGCAGCGTAGCGTCACGGCAGGCCAGCGGCGAGCAGTACTTC. This gives the protein CASSVASRQASGEQYF.

The table lists this clone with a count of one. This chain uses TRBV4-2 with TRBJ2-1; TRBD1 matches 9 bases. CDR1 and CDR2 from the germline V gene are LGHNA and YNFKEQ. The CDR3 runs 16 residues. Trimming took 0 bases from V and 3 from J; bases not matched to a gene: 3. CDR3 nucleotides: TGTGCCAGCAGCCAAGATCCGACAGGGGGCTACAATGAGCAGTTCTTC. It encodes CASSQDPTGGYNEQFF.

The chain has TRBV29-1 and TRBJ2-1; tentative D call: TRBD2 (6 bases). V gave up 4 bases and J gave up 4 bases, with 14 bases separating them. The CDR3 extends over 14 amino acids. Germline V gene sequence: CDR1 SQVTM, CDR2 ANQGSEA. CDR3 sequence: CSVVGTADYNEQFF. In DNA, the CDR3 is TGCAGCGTTGTGGGGACTGCGGATTACAATGAGCAGTTCTTC.

CDR3 nucleotides: TGTGCCAGCTCTAAAACCCCCGGAGTGAGAGAGACCCAGTACTTC. It codes for CASSKTPGVRETQYF. The chain links TRBV6-5 to TRBJ2-5; D unclear. The CDR3 has 15 amino acids. V lost 8 bases and J 4 bases, leaving 20 bases between the germline ends. In germline, CDR1 is MNHEY, CDR2 SVGAGI.

V and J are TRBV18 and TRBJ2-7; TRBD2 agrees at 7 bases. The CDR3 loop spans 14 amino acids. V shed 3 bases, J shed 5 bases, and the junction held 7 bases outside the gene matches. Germline V gene lookup returns CDR1 KGHSH and CDR2 LQKENI. The CDR3 sequence: CASSPLQGGDEQYF. CDR3 DNA sequence: TGTGCCAGCTCACCTCTTCAGGGAGGGGACGAGCAGTACTTC.

As concerns this clone: One end of the junction does not line up with germline, which may come from a read error. The chain uses TRBV7-9 and TRBJ1-6; no clear D gene. This CDR3 has 15 amino acids. Germline V gene sequence: CDR1 SEHNR, CDR2 FQNEAQ (reference sequence). The DNA for the CDR3 is TGTTCCAGCAGCTTACTCAGCTCCTATAATTCACCCCTCCACTTT. Protein: CSSSLLSSYNSPLHF. Together with reference TRBV7-9 and TRBJ1-6, the CDR3 gives the full variable domain: DTGVSQNPRHKITKRGQNVTFRCDPISEHNRLYWYRQTLGQGPEFLTYFQNEAQLEKSRLLSDRFSAERPKGSFSTLEIQRTEQGDSAMYLCSSSLLSSYNSPLHFGNGTRLTVT.